This section outlines one T cell receptor (beta chain) sequence together with its context. CDR1 SGDLS and CDR2 YYNGEE come from the germline V gene. J was trimmed by 0 bases and V by 2 bases; bases with no gene match: 3. The CDR3 is 15 amino acids. These data originate in a study of technical replicates of blood from a few donors. Only in-frame clones appear in the TCRdb table, and some are missing; sequencing was by immunoSEQ multiplex PCR. The sample lists about 88,000 clones; around 94% were seen once. What was sequenced was T cells isolated from PBMCs. This clonotype was obtained from a human donor in good health. The chain employs TRBV9 and TRBJ2-7; TRBD1 matches 9 bases. The CDR3 is CASSVGTGYSYEQYF. CDR3 nucleotide sequence: TGTGCCAGCAGCGTGGGGACAGGGTACTCCTACGAGCAGTACTTC.